This T cell receptor beta chain was obtained from a study of T cell repertoires in cytomegalovirus infection. Looked up from germline, CDR1 is SGHVS and CDR2 is FNYEAQ. CDR3 length: 15 residues. Between the trimmed V and J ends, which lost 2 bases and 5 bases, there was a span of 16 bases. TCRdb analysed the reads with MiXCR anew, one entry per CDR3 protein. Of some 700,000 distinct CDR3 sequences in the sample, under 40% were seen once. Source material: PBMCs. This TCR was sampled from a human donor in good health (CMV status not recorded). Some clones in this sample may be carry-over from other donors' samples. The chain recombines TRBV7-6 with TRBJ2-7; possible D gene TRBD2, 6 bases. The CDR3 bases are TGTGCCAGCAGCTTATCAACTAGCCCTGTACACGAGCAGTACTTC. Protein: CASSLSTSPVHEQYF.